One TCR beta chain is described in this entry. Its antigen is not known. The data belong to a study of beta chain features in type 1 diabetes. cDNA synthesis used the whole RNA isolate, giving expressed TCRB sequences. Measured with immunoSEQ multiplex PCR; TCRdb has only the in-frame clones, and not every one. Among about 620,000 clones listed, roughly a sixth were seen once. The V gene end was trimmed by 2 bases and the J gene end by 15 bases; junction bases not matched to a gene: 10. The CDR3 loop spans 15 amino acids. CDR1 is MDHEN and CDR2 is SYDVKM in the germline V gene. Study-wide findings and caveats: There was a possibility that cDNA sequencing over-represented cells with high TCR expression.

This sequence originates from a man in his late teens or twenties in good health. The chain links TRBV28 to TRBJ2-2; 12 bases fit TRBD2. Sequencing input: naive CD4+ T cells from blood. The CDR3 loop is CASSLLAGGPGKVFF. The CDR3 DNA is TGTGCCAGCAGTTTACTAGCGGGAGGGCCGGGAAAGGTGTTTTTT.